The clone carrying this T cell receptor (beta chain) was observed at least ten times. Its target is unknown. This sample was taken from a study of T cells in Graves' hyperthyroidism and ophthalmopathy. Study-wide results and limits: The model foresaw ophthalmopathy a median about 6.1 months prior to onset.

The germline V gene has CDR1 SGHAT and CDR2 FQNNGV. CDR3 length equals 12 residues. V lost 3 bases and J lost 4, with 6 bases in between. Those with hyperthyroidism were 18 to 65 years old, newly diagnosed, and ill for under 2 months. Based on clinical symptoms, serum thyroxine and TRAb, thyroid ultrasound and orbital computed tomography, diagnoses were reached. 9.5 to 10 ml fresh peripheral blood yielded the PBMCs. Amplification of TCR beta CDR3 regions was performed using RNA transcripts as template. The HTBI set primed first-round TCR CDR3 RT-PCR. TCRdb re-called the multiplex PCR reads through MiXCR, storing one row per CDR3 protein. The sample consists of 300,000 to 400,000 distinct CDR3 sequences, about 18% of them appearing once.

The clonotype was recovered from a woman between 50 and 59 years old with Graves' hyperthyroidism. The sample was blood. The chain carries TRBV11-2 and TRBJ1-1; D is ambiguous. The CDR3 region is CASSFRGTEAFF. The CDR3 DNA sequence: TGTGCCAGCAGCTTCCGGGGCACTGAAGCTTTCTTT.